This T cell receptor beta chain stems from a study of shared clonotypes between healthy human individuals. Measured with immunoSEQ multiplex PCR; TCRdb has only the in-frame clones, and not every one. The sample includes about 2,500,000 clones, around nine tenths of them seen just once. Germline lookup yields CDR1 SGHVS and CDR2 FQNEAQ. The CDR3 totals 14 residues. V was shortened by 5 bases and J by 9 bases, with 19 bases between the two germline ends. Sequencing was performed on naive CD4+ T cells sorted from blood. Subset meaning: CD45RA+ positively selected. The V and J genes are TRBV7-8 and TRBJ1-2; D uncertain. This TCR was sampled from a young man in good health. The CDR3 coding sequence is TGTGCCAGCAGCAGCCTAGGGCCTGTTGCAAGCTACACCTTC. This translates into CASSSLGPVASYTF.